These 23 T cell receptor beta chains share one sample of origin, sequenced in a study of T cell responses to AZD1222 COVID-19 vaccine (dated by TCRdb to the early 2020s). This specimen's time point label, interpreted: about 28 days (+/-7) after the second vaccine dose. To prepare the library, the immunoSEQ multiplex PCR assay was applied. The table comes from immuneACCESS by way of TCRdb, which keeps in-frame sequences with V and J called. Part of the clones is missing from these tables; in studies checked, under half for an unresolved V gene and the rest for unknown reasons. The sample table lists more than 75,000 clones, approximately 89% of them with a count of one. The top ten clones comprise around 8% of the sample. This specimen was peripheral blood, taken 28 days after the second AZD1222 dose. These receptor sequences come from an adult who received the AZD1222 COVID-19 vaccine.

The V call is TRBV4-2, the J call TRBJ2-7; 9 nucleotides match TRBD2. This CDR3 has 15 residues. V lost 1 base and J lost 2; bases outside the gene matches: 3. Germline CDR1 and CDR2: LGHNA and YNFKEQ. The CDR3 sequence is CASSQATSGPYEQYF. CDR3 nucleotides: TGTGCCAGCAGCCAAGCGACTAGCGGTCCCTACGAGCAGTACTTC.

This rearrangement joins TRBV30 to TRBJ1-4; unclear D gene. V was trimmed by 0 bases and J by 7 bases, leaving 6 bases between them. Per germline, CDR1 GTSNPN and CDR2 SVGIG (reference sequence). There are 12 residues in the CDR3. The CDR3 reads CAWSVGPEKLFF. The DNA of the CDR3 is TGTGCCTGGAGTGTAGGACCTGAAAAACTGTTTTTT. The full variable domain, completed using reference TRBV30 and TRBJ1-4, is SQTIHQWPATLVQPVGSPLSLECTVEGTSNPNLYWYRQAAGRGLQLLFYSVGIGQISSEVPQNLSASRPQDRQFILSSKKLLLSDSGFYLCAWSVGPEKLFFGSGTQLSVL.

This clone was seen a single time. The V and J genes are TRBV2 and TRBJ2-1; 7 nucleotides agree with TRBD2. Germline values: CDR1 SNHLY, CDR2 FYNNEI. J lost 7 bases, V lost 9 bases, and 9 bases had no gene match. The CDR3 covers 13 residues. Written as DNA, the CDR3 is TGTGCCAGAAGGACTAGACTTGGGAATGAGCAGTTCTTC. Translation gives CARRTRLGNEQFF.

V usage is TRBV23-1 and J usage is TRBJ2-1; 11 nucleotides agree with TRBD1. TRBV23-1 is reported as an ORF; its role is uncertain. The CDR3 is made up of 16 amino acids. The ends lost 8 bases at V and 7 bases at J; junction bases unmatched: 13. The CDR3 spells CASPSAGDRGSNEQFF. For the CDR3, the DNA is TGCGCCAGCCCTTCCGCGGGGGACAGGGGGTCGAATGAGCAGTTCTTC.

This clone showed up just a few times. The gene calls are TRBV6-5 and TRBJ2-5; the D gene is possibly TRBD2 (7 bases). Germline V lookup: CDR1 MNHEY, CDR2 SVGAGI. This CDR3 comprises 15 residues. Trimming took 7 bases from V and 1 from J, leaving 16 bases between them. Here the CDR3 reads CASTRGGEVQETQYF. The CDR3 nucleotides read TGTGCCAGCACCCGAGGGGGGGAGGTCCAAGAGACCCAGTACTTC.

CDR3 protein: CASSNERSNQPQHF. CDR3 bases: TGTGCCAGTAGCAATGAAAGAAGCAATCAGCCCCAGCATTTT. The chain joins TRBV19 to TRBJ1-5; unclear D gene. Trimming cost V 6 bases and J 1 base, with 10 bases left between them. The CDR3 totals 14 residues. Germline V gene lookup returns CDR1 LNHDA and CDR2 SQIVND (reference sequence). Looking up the rest from reference TRBV19 and TRBJ1-5 gives the full variable domain: DGGITQSPKYLFRKEGQNVTLSCEQNLNHDAMYWYRQDPGQGLRLIYYSQIVNDFQKGDIAEGYSVSREKKESFPLTVTSAQKNPTAFYLCASSNERSNQPQHFGDGTRLSIL.

The CDR3 sequence is CSVGVTVNTEAFF. The CDR3 coding sequence is TGCAGCGTTGGGGTGACAGTGAACACTGAAGCTTTCTTT. J is TRBJ1-1 and V is TRBV29-1, with D perhaps matching TRBD1 (5 bases). Trimming removed 4 bases from V and 0 bases from J, with 9 bases in between. This CDR3 contains 13 residues. CDR1 and CDR2 from the germline V gene are SQVTM and ANQGSEA. Filled out from reference TRBV29-1 and TRBJ1-1, the complete variable domain reads SAVISQKPSRDICQRGTSLTIQCQVDSQVTMMFWYRQQPGQSLTLIATANQGSEATYESGFVIDKFPISRPNLTFSTLTVSNMSPEDSSIYLCSVGVTVNTEAFFGQGTRLTVV.

The CDR3 DNA sequence: TGTGCCAGCAGCTTGGGGACTAGCGGGATATACGAGCAGTACTTC. It encodes CASSLGTSGIYEQYF. This chain uses TRBV5-5 with TRBJ2-7, with TRBD2 identical over 12 bases. The CDR3 extends over 15 amino acids. V shed 0 bases and J 4 bases; nucleotides not matched to a gene: 2. The germline CDR1 and CDR2 sequences are SGHKS and YYEKEE (reference sequence).

The chain uses TRBV28 and TRBJ2-7; a possible D gene is TRBD1 (7 bases). This CDR3 contains 14 residues. The germline gives CDR1 MDHEN, CDR2 SYDVKM. Deletions cut 5 bases from V and 4 bases from J, with 15 bases between. As DNA, the CDR3 is TGTGCCAGCAGTCCCCGCAGGGGGGCTTACGAGCAGTACTTC. It codes for CASSPRRGAYEQYF.

This chain links TRBV5-1 with TRBJ2-7; 10 bases line up with TRBD1. The CDR3 sequence is 15 residues long. Germline values: CDR1 SGHRS, CDR2 YFSETQ. V lost 4 bases and J lost 4; bases outside the gene matches: 8. This CDR3 reads CASSMGQGLGYEQYF. In DNA, the CDR3 is TGCGCCAGCAGCATGGGACAGGGGTTGGGGTACGAGCAGTACTTC.

The chain recombines TRBV28 with TRBJ1-5; a possible D gene is TRBD1 (6 bases). The germline CDR1 and CDR2 sequences are MDHEN and SYDVKM. The CDR3 is 13 residues long. Trimming cost V 6 bases and J 9 bases, with 15 bases left between them. CDR3 DNA sequence: TGTGCCAGCAGCGCAGGGGCCTCACGGCCCCAGCATTTT. It specifies CASSAGASRPQHF. Supplemented by reference TRBV28 and TRBJ1-5, the full variable domain reads DVKVTQSSRYLVKRTGEKVFLECVQDMDHENMFWYRQDPGLGLRLIYFSYDVKMKEKGDIPEGYSVSREKKERFSLILESASTNQTSMYLCASSAGASRPQHFGDGTRLSIL.

V and J are TRBV5-1 and TRBJ1-1; the D is unclear. The ends were cut back, 4 bases at V and 1 base at J, with 11 bases in the middle. CDR1 is SGHRS, CDR2 YFSETQ, per germline. This CDR3 has 14 residues. The CDR3: CASSRESGNTEAFF. The CDR3 DNA is TGCGCCAGCAGCCGAGAATCAGGGAACACTGAAGCTTTCTTT.

The chain employs TRBV6-2 or TRBV6-3 and TRBJ2-7, with TRBD2 identical over 10 bases. The length of the CDR3 is 15 residues. Germline CDR1 MNHEY, CDR2 SVGEGT. Germline trimming cut 2 bases from V and 5 bases from J; bases unmatched to any gene: 6. CDR3 residues: CASSYGLAGGHEQYF. The CDR3 coding sequence is TGTGCCAGCAGTTACGGGTTAGCGGGAGGCCACGAGCAGTACTTC.

This chain links TRBV7-2 with TRBJ2-7; 11 positions agree with TRBD2. Germline values: CDR1 SGHTA, CDR2 FQGNSA. CDR3 length: 16 residues. The junction had 9 bases not matched to a gene; V was cut back by 2 bases and J by 6 bases. The chain's CDR3 is CASSLYPVAGGPEQYF. In DNA form, the CDR3 reads TGTGCCAGCAGCTTATATCCCGTAGCGGGAGGGCCCGAGCAGTACTTC.

The rearrangement uses TRBV5-1 and TRBJ2-7; D gene uncertain. V was cut by 0 bases and J by 8 bases, with 15 bases left in between. The CDR3 covers 14 residues. Germline V gene lookup returns CDR1 SGHRS and CDR2 YFSETQ. As DNA, the CDR3 is TGCGCCAGCAGCTTGGATTCCAGCCCACCGAAGCAGTACTTC. Protein: CASSLDSSPPKQYF.

V and J are TRBV7-9 and TRBJ2-7; D tentatively fits TRBD1 or TRBD2 (5 bases each). Trimming pared 5 bases from V and 3 bases from J, leaving 8 bases between. There are 12 residues in the CDR3. The germline V gene has CDR1 SEHNR and CDR2 FQNEAQ (reference sequence). CDR3 nucleotide sequence: TGTGCCAGCAGCCGGGACGGCTACGAGCAGTACTTC. Amino acids: CASSRDGYEQYF.

The V call is TRBV3-1 (or the pseudogene TRBV3-2), the J call TRBJ2-1, with 11 bases aligning to TRBD2. With 1 base clipped from V and 5 bases from J, the junction kept 10 bases outside the gene matches. The CDR3 is 18 amino acids. Germline values: CDR1 LGHDT, CDR2 YNNKEL (reference sequence). The CDR3 spells CASSQAGLAGGRDNEQFF. CDR3 sequence (DNA): TGTGCCAGCAGCCAAGCGGGCCTAGCGGGAGGAAGGGACAATGAGCAGTTCTTC.

The chain uses TRBV3-1 (or the pseudogene TRBV3-2) and TRBJ1-3; the D gene is possibly TRBD1 (5 bases). The CDR3 is made up of 17 amino acids. Germline V lookup: CDR1 LGHDT, CDR2 YNNKEL (reference sequence). Trimming removed 3 bases at V and 0 bases at J, with 15 bases between. Here the CDR3 DNA reads TGTGCCAGCAGCCAGTTTTTTTCAGGGAGCTCTGGAAACACCATATATTTT. Amino acids: CASSQFFSGSSGNTIYF.

The rearrangement links TRBV28 to TRBJ2-5; TRBD1 agrees at 7 bases. After removal of 5 bases from V and 1 base from J, the junction contained 7 bases not matched to a gene. Per germline, CDR1 MDHEN and CDR2 SYDVKM. The CDR3 contains 15 residues. The CDR3 reads CASSTRQGTQETQYF. The CDR3 nucleotides read TGTGCCAGCAGTACACGACAGGGAACCCAAGAGACCCAGTACTTC.

The gene calls are TRBV24-1 and TRBJ1-5, with TRBD1 as a possible D gene (6 bases). The CDR3 sequence is 14 residues long. Germline V CDR1 and CDR2: KGHDR, SFDVKD. The germline V and J ends were trimmed by 4 bases and 3 bases, with 9 bases remaining between them. This CDR3 reads CATSEPGDNQPQHF. The DNA of the CDR3 is TGTGCCACCAGTGAGCCAGGGGACAATCAGCCCCAGCATTTT.

The chain employs TRBV5-1 and TRBJ2-1; 12 bases align to TRBD2. This CDR3 has 14 amino acids. In germline, CDR1 is SGHRS, CDR2 YFSETQ. The junction had 2 bases not matched to a gene; V was cut back by 7 bases and J by 3 bases. DNA of the CDR3: TGCGCCAGCCGACTAGCGGGAGTCTACAATGAGCAGTTCTTC. Translation: CASRLAGVYNEQFF.

This chain uses TRBV9 with TRBJ2-7; D perhaps matches TRBD2 (5 bases). There are 14 residues in the CDR3. CDR1 is SGDLS and CDR2 is YYNGEE in the germline V gene. V was trimmed by 0 bases and J by 2 bases, leaving 9 bases between them. As DNA, the CDR3 is TGTGCCAGCAGCGTAGGAGCGGCGACCTACGAGCAGTACTTC. Protein sequence: CASSVGAATYEQYF.

This chain links TRBV9 with TRBJ2-7; 7 bases align to TRBD2. V shed 0 bases and J 7 bases; nucleotides not matched to a gene: 16. The CDR3 length is 17 residues. CDR1 and CDR2 from the germline V gene are SGDLS and YYNGEE. The CDR3 region has the DNA TGTGCCAGCAGCGTAGGAGGCGCGGGAGTGGTATCTGGAGAGCAGTACTTC. This gives the protein CASSVGGAGVVSGEQYF.